This T cell receptor (beta chain) comes out of a study of blood T cell repertoires in COVID-19. Study in general: There were acute and convalescent COVID-19 samples, and they came from the United States, Italy and Spain. PBMCs, B-cell-depleted T cells, or T cells were the source of the cDNA or gDNA that made up the material.

The Seattle patients, enrolled during active infection, were followed longitudinally. Under the authors' procedure: Cell counts per sample came from amplifying reference gene primers. Produced via immunoSEQ multiplex PCR; TCRdb's table is partial and in-frame only. That table gives V, J and clone size, and the DNA gave D and trimming. The sample gives roughly 140,000 clones, approximately 85% of which show up once; around 8.1% is in the top ten. CDR3 length: 12 residues. Germline CDR1 is SEHNR and CDR2 is FQNEAQ (reference sequence). V was shortened by 4 bases and J by 4 bases, with 4 bases between the two germline ends.

This sequence was found in a woman aged 55-69 years with COVID-19, enrolled during active disease. The rearrangement joins TRBV7-9 to TRBJ2-2; no reliable D call. The sequencing sample was made of peripheral blood. The CDR3 DNA sequence: TGTGCCAGCAGCTATAGCACCGGGGAGCTGTTTTTT. Encoded protein: CASSYSTGELFF.